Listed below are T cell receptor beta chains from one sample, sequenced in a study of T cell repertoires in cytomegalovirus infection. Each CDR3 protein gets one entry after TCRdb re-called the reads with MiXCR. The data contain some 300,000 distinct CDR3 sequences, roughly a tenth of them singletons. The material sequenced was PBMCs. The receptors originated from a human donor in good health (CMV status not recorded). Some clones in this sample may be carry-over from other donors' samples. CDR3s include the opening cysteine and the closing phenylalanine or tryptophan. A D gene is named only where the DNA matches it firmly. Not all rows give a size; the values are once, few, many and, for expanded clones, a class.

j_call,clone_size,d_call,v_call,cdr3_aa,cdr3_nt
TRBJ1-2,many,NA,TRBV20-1,CSARDLGFWDYGYTF,TGCAGTGCTAGAGATCTGGGGTTCTGGGACTATGGCTACACCTTC
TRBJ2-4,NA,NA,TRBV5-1,CASSLEGRGKAKNIQYF,TGCGCCAGCAGCTTGGAGGGACGGGGGAAAGCCAAAAACATTCAGTACTTC
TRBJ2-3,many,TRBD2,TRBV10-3,CAIRTSGAGTDTQYF,TGTGCCATCAGGACTAGCGGGGCGGGCACAGATACGCAGTATTTT
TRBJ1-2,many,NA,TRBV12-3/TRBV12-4,CASSLGGFYGYTF,TGTGCCAGCAGTTTAGGGGGATTCTATGGCTACACCTTC
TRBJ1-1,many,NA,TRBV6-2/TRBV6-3,CASSTGQMNTEAFF,TGTGCCAGCAGTACTGGACAGATGAACACTGAAGCTTTCTTT
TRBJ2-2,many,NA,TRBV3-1,CASSQGSGANTGELFF,TGTGCCAGCAGCCAGGGGTCAGGAGCTAACACCGGGGAGCTGTTTTTT
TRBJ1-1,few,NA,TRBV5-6,CASSLSTGTEAFF,TGTGCCAGCAGCTTGTCCACAGGGACTGAAGCTTTCTTT
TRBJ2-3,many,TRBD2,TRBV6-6,CASSPSGGTDTQYF,TGTGCCAGCAGTCCTAGCGGGGGGACAGATACGCAGTATTTT
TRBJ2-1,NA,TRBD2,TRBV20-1,CSARDQGSGANEQFF,TGCAGTGCTAGAGATCAGGGTAGCGGGGCAAATGAGCAGTTCTTC
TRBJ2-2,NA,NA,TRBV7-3,CASRRGADPTGELFF,TGTGCCAGCAGACGGGGGGCAGACCCTACCGGGGAGCTGTTTTTT
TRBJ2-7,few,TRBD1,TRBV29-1,CSVWTGFSYEQYF,TGCAGCGTTTGGACAGGTTTCTCCTACGAGCAGTACTTC
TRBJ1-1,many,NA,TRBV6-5,CASISAGQEGTEAFF,TGTGCCAGCATCTCGGCGGGGCAGGAAGGCACTGAAGCTTTCTTT
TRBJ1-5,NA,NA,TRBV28,CASSFSRSNQPQHF,TGTGCCAGCAGTTTCTCTAGAAGCAATCAGCCCCAGCATTTT
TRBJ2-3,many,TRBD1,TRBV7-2,CASSPNRQGRTSTDTQYF,TGTGCCAGCAGCCCAAACAGACAGGGAAGGACTAGCACAGATACGCAGTATTTT
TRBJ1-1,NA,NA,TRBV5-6,CASSLPVRNTEAFF,TGTGCCAGCAGCTTGCCAGTCCGGAACACTGAAGCTTTCTTT
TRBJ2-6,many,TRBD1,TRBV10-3,CAISAAGTGVPGANVLTF,TGTGCCATCAGTGCAGCCGGGACAGGGGTTCCTGGGGCCAACGTCCTGACTTTC
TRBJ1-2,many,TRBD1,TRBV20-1,CSARVGQGPTGRYGYTF,TGCAGTGCTAGGGTTGGACAGGGGCCCACCGGACGCTATGGCTACACCTTC
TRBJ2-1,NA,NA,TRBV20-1,CSARDRRSYNEQFF,TGCAGTGCTAGAGATCGGAGGTCCTACAATGAGCAGTTCTTC
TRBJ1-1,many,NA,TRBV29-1,CSVEEATNTEAFF,TGCAGCGTTGAAGAAGCGACGAACACTGAAGCTTTCTTT
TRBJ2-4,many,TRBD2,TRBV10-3,CAISEAPLLAGGTSDIQYF,TGTGCCATCAGTGAGGCTCCCTTACTAGCGGGGGGAACCTCCGACATTCAGTACTTC
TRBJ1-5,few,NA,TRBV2,CASNSAPAGQPQHF,TGTGCCAGCAATTCTGCGCCGGCGGGGCAGCCCCAGCATTTT
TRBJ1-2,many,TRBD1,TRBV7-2,CASSLDRTGSGYTF,TGTGCCAGCAGCTTAGACCGGACAGGGAGCGGCTACACCTTC
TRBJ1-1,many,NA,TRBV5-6,CASSLEGSKAMNTEAFF,TGTGCCAGCAGCTTGGAGGGGTCGAAGGCTATGAACACTGAAGCTTTCTTT
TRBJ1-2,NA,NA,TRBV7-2,CASSNETADYGYTF,TGTGCCAGCAGCAATGAGACGGCGGACTATGGCTACACCTTC
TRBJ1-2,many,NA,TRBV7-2,CASSLAATNYGYTF,TGTGCCAGCAGCTTAGCTGCTACTAACTATGGCTACACCTTC
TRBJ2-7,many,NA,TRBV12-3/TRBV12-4,CASSYRIYEQYF,TGTGCCAGCAGTTACCGGATCTACGAGCAGTACTTC
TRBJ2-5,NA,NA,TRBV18,CASSPIQDQETQYF,TGTGCCAGCTCACCAATCCAGGACCAAGAGACCCAGTACTTC
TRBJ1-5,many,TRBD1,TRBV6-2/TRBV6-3,CASSQTGVLGPQHF,TGTGCCAGCAGTCAAACAGGGGTACTCGGGCCCCAGCATTTT
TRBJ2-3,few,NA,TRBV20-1,CSAPDEEDTQYF,TGCAGTGCTCCCGATGAAGAAGATACGCAGTATTTT
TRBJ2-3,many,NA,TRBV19,CASSIASEWTDTQYF,TGTGCCAGTAGTATCGCCTCGGAGTGGACAGATACGCAGTATTTT
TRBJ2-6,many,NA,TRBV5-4,CASSYPGHWSSGANVLTF,TGTGCCAGCAGCTACCCGGGACACTGGAGCTCTGGGGCCAACGTCCTGACTTTC
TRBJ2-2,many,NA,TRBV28,CASSFPPLGGPNTGELFF,TGTGCCAGCAGTTTCCCCCCCCTCGGTGGGCCGAACACCGGGGAGCTGTTTTTT
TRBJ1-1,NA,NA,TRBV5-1,CASREGRGEAFF,TGCGCCAGCAGGGAGGGAAGGGGTGAAGCTTTCTTT
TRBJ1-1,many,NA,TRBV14,CASSQGGAYTEAFF,TGTGCCAGCAGCCAAGGAGGGGCGTACACTGAAGCTTTCTTT
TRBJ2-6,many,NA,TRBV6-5,CASSRESGANVLTF,TGTGCCAGCAGCCGGGAATCCGGGGCCAACGTCCTGACTTTC
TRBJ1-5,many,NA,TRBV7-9,CASSHNSNQPQHF,TGTGCCAGCAGCCACAATAGCAATCAGCCCCAGCATTTT
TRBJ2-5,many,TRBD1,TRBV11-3,CASSRGRGLETQYF,TGTGCCAGCAGCCGAGGCAGGGGGCTAGAGACCCAGTACTTC
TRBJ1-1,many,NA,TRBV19,CASGERSPMNTEAFF,TGTGCCAGTGGGGAGAGATCCCCCATGAACACTGAAGCTTTCTTT
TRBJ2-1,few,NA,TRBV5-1,CASSLREQGGGSYNEQFF,TGCGCCAGCAGCTTGAGGGAACAGGGTGGAGGGTCCTACAATGAGCAGTTCTTC
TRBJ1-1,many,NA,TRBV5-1,CASSLVGATEAFF,TGCGCCAGCAGCTTGGTAGGTGCCACTGAAGCTTTCTTT
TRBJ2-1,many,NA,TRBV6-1,CASSVGPNEQFF,TGTGCCAGCTCCGTGGGGCCGAATGAGCAGTTCTTC
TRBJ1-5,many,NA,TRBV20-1,CSAEGGEQYSNQPQHF,TGCAGTGCTGAAGGTGGTGAACAGTATAGCAATCAGCCCCAGCATTTT
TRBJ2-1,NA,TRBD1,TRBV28,CASSLTGGRSYNEQFF,TGTGCCAGCAGTTTAACAGGGGGCAGATCCTACAATGAGCAGTTCTTC
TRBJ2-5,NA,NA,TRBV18,CASSRHLAMEETQYF,TGTGCCAGCTCACGCCACTTAGCGATGGAGGAGACCCAGTACTTC
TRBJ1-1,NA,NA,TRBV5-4,CASSRDPGNTEAFF,TGTGCCAGCAGCCGTGACCCTGGGAACACTGAAGCTTTCTTT
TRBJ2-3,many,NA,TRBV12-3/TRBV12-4,CASSLGASGPSTDTQYF,TGTGCCAGCAGCCTGGGGGCTAGCGGTCCTAGCACAGATACGCAGTATTTT